The TCR beta chain under discussion was sequenced for a study of T cell responses to AZD1222 COVID-19 vaccine. Clones were sequenced by immunoSEQ multiplex PCR, and TCRdb holds only the in-frame ones, with some missing. Among 200,000 to 300,000 clones listed, 80% to 95% were seen once. Germline CDR1 is SGHRS and CDR2 is YFSETQ. The CDR3 runs to 11 residues. Trimming left V 5 bases short and J 5 bases short, with 6 bases between. Study-wide points: A rise in Spike-specific TCR breadth and depth followed two AZD1222 doses.

As for this clone: Its antigen is unidentified.

The clonotype originates from an adult in good health. Source: peripheral blood, taken on day 0 of AZD1222 vaccination. The V call is TRBV5-1, the J call TRBJ2-3; D is perhaps TRBD2 (5 bases). This CDR3 reads CASSEGDTQYF. The CDR3 DNA sequence: TGCGCCAGCAGTGAGGGAGATACGCAGTATTTT.